The entry below describes one T cell receptor beta chain. These data are taken from a study of T cells in Graves' hyperthyroidism and ophthalmopathy. Turning to the study itself: Blood was drawn when the patient was first diagnosed and still untreated.

Trimming removed 5 bases from V and 8 bases from J, with 21 bases in between. This CDR3 contains 15 residues. In germline, CDR1 is SGHTA, CDR2 FQGNSA. There were TCR beta CDR3 regions amplified from RNA transcripts. RT-PCR in the first round (using the HTBI primer set) targeted the TCR CDR3. TCRdb reanalysed the multiplex PCR reads using MiXCR and keeps one entry per CDR3 protein. The sample records about 350,000 distinct CDR3 sequences, around 15% being singletons. Uncontrolled infection, other autoimmune disease, pregnancy or lactation barred patients from enrollment. This clonotype originated in a woman aged 35 to 49 with Graves' ophthalmopathy. The material sequenced was blood. The rearrangement joins TRBV7-2 to TRBJ1-2; possibly TRBD1 for D (5 bases). The CDR3 DNA reads as TGTGCCAGCAGCCTAGGGACCACAATTATGTTGGGCTACACCTTC. As protein: CASSLGTTIMLGYTF.